This T cell receptor (beta chain) was recovered during a study of blood T cell repertoires in COVID-19. Overall study: Nucleic acid was either cDNA or gDNA, and it came from T cells, B-cell-depleted T cells, or PBMCs.

Some clones are missing from TCRdb's copy, which holds only in-frame ones; the method was immunoSEQ multiplex PCR. The repertoire holds approximately 27,000 clones, with around 81% as singletons. V dropped 4 bases and J dropped 4; count of bases not matched to a gene: 4. CDR1 is SGHDN, CDR2 FVKESK, per germline. The CDR3 consists of 15 residues. Material: peripheral blood. The clonotype comes from a man between 65 and 80 years old with acute or convalescent COVID-19. The chain couples TRBV14 to TRBJ1-5; 10 nucleotides match TRBD1. CDR3 sequence: CASSLGQGRNQPQHF. The CDR3 DNA reads as TGTGCCAGCAGCCTGGGACAGGGGAGGAATCAGCCCCAGCATTTT.